This note documents a single T cell receptor (beta chain) sequence. The antigen is undetermined. The CDR3 consists of 15 residues. The germline gives CDR1 MNHEY, CDR2 SVGEGT. Trimming pared 6 bases from V and 0 bases from J, leaving 13 bases between. The data are from a study of T-cell memory formation after mild COVID-19. Study summary: TCR clusters showed largely donor specificity. General study findings and limits: Several responding clones turned up in pre-infection memory, indicating that cross-reactive memory may have taken part. Whereas later expanders leaned CD4+, clones contracting day 15 to 85 showed a balanced CD4/CD8 makeup.

TCRdb recomputed calls from the 5' RACE reads with MiXCR, one row per CDR3 protein. The data hold around 530,000 distinct CDR3 sequences, with less than 25% observed a single time. The sequencing input was PBMCs or a T cell subset sorted from them (not recorded which). This chain joins TRBV6-2 or TRBV6-3 and TRBJ2-3, with D tentatively TRBD2 (5 bases). This receptor was taken from an adult woman who had mild COVID-19 (a few samples of this study predate the infection). Cell type and time point are not known. The CDR3 nucleotides read TGTGCCAGCAGGCTCCTTAGCGTCAGCACAGATACGCAGTATTTT. Translated, it gives CASRLLSVSTDTQYF.